These 6 T cell receptor beta chains originate from one sample sequenced in a study of CD8 T cells in Susac syndrome. An input of roughly 0.5 to 1 ug of RNA was subjected to reverse transcription using random hexamers. Using its own MiXCR run on the immunoSEQ multiplex PCR reads, TCRdb lists one record per CDR3 protein. Of some 400,000 distinct CDR3 sequences listed, 85% are singletons. Sequenced sample: CD8+ T cells from PBMCs. The receptors stem from a human donor with multiple sclerosis.

This chain uses TRBV27 with TRBJ1-2, with D possibly being TRBD1 (6 bases). Trimming pared 4 bases from V and 3 bases from J, leaving 15 bases between. The CDR3 length is 15 residues. CDR1 and CDR2 from the germline V gene are MNHEY and SMNVEV (reference sequence). The CDR3 DNA reads as TGTGCCAGCAGTTCCCCAGGGGCCGCCTACTATGGCTACACCTTC. Translation gives CASSSPGAAYYGYTF.

The V gene is TRBV27, the J gene TRBJ1-5, with no clear D. Trimming removed 4 bases at V and 1 base at J, with 8 bases between. The CDR3 is 14 residues long. CDR1 is MNHEY and CDR2 is SMNVEV in the germline V gene (reference sequence). The CDR3 loop is CASSSIGSNQPQHF. CDR3 DNA: TGTGCCAGCAGTTCCATTGGGAGCAATCAGCCCCAGCATTTT.

The V call is TRBV5-1, the J call TRBJ2-1, with 10 bases matching TRBD2. V shed 5 bases and J 8 bases; nucleotides not matched to a gene: 10. The length of the CDR3 is 15 residues. Germline V lookup: CDR1 SGHRS, CDR2 YFSETQ. CDR3 region: CASRASGRAGDEQFF. The DNA of the CDR3 is TGCGCCAGCAGGGCCAGCGGGAGGGCCGGCGATGAGCAGTTCTTC.

This chain links TRBV5-1 with TRBJ2-2; D is tentatively TRBD1 or TRBD2 (6 bases each). V dropped 5 bases and J dropped 3 bases, with 17 bases sitting between them. From germline, CDR1 is SGHRS and CDR2 YFSETQ. The CDR3 loop spans 16 amino acids. This chain's CDR3 is CASRLPGEADTGELFF. The DNA for the CDR3 is TGCGCCAGCAGACTTCCAGGGGAGGCGGACACCGGGGAGCTGTTTTTT.

The chain carries TRBV4-1 and TRBJ1-1; D possibly corresponds to TRBD1 (5 bases). The CDR3 sequence is 16 residues long. V was pared by 1 base and J by 8 bases, with 20 bases between. The germline gives CDR1 MGHRA, CDR2 YSYEKL. As DNA, the CDR3 is TGCGCCAGCAGCCAAGGTCGGAGGGGCGCTCCTGCAGAAGCTTTCTTT. Translating it yields CASSQGRRGAPAEAFF.

This clonotype has a handful of counts. The chain recombines TRBV7-2 with TRBJ2-7, with TRBD2 matching over 15 bases. The CDR3 is 15 amino acids. The junction had 2 bases not matched to a gene; V was cut back by 5 bases and J by 3 bases. Germline CDR1 and CDR2: SGHTA and FQGNSA. CDR3 region: CASSPGLAGGYEQYF. CDR3 bases: TGTGCCAGCAGCCCGGGACTAGCGGGAGGCTACGAGCAGTACTTC.